The entry that follows covers one TCR beta chain sequence. Its ends do not fully match the called genes, so a read error is possible. The CDR3 runs 16 residues. Germline-derived CDR1 and CDR2 are KGHDR and SFDVKD. These data originate in a study of T cells in Graves' hyperthyroidism and ophthalmopathy. Amplification yielded TCR beta CDR3 regions, with RNA transcripts as the source. HTBI primers were employed in a first-round RT-PCR of the TCR CDR3. TCRdb processed the multiplex PCR reads anew with MiXCR; each CDR3 protein has one entry. This table has fewer than 300,000 distinct CDR3 sequences, nearly 15% appearing once.

Sequenced material: blood. The receptor's source is a woman aged 45-65 years with Graves' hyperthyroidism that later progressed to Graves' ophthalmopathy. This chain joins TRBV24-1 and TRBJ2-3; 9 bases are shared with TRBD1. Written as DNA, the CDR3 is TGTGCCACCGGTGATTGGGGACAGGGAGGTACGGATACGCAGTATTTT. It translates to CATGDWGQGGTDTQYF.